The 32 T cell receptor beta chains given below trace back to one sample, sequenced in a study of cytomegalovirus exposure and HLA in healthy donors (dated by TCRdb to 2016 to 2017). Libraries were prepared through the immunoSEQ multiplex PCR assay. For the multiplex PCR, a mixture combining 60 forward primers for TCR Vbeta segments and 13 reverse primers for TCR Jbeta segments was used. Not all clones reach the TCRdb copy of this immuneACCESS table, which keeps in-frame sequences only. Checked studies attribute under half of the gap to unresolved V genes and leave the rest unexplained. Recorded for this sample are approximately 140,000 clones; roughly 86% of them occurred a single time. 0.45% to 0.6% of the sample is taken by the ten largest. Sequenced material: PBMCs. Receptors originate from a woman aged 40 to 50 in good health and CMV-seronegative.

This chain links TRBV5-6 with TRBJ1-4, with TRBD1 matching over 7 bases. The CDR3 contains 15 residues. Germline V CDR1 and CDR2: SGHDT, YYEEEE. V lost 3 bases and J lost 5; bases outside the gene matches: 7. The CDR3 DNA follows: TGTGCCAGCAGCTCCCTGGGACAGCCAAATGAAAAACTGTTTTTT. Translation gives CASSSLGQPNEKLFF.

V gene TRBV7-2 combines with J gene TRBJ2-3; the D gene is possibly TRBD2 (6 bases). Germline lookup yields CDR1 SGHTA and CDR2 FQGNSA. CDR3 length: 15 amino acids. V was pared by 0 bases and J by 4 bases, with 11 bases between. The CDR3 sequence: CASSLAGGAPDTQYF. The CDR3 DNA reads TGTGCCAGCAGCTTAGCGGGAGGCGCACCAGATACGCAGTATTTT.

CDR3 amino acids: CASSRGISGANVLTF. The CDR3 nucleotides are TGTGCCAGCAGTAGAGGTATCTCTGGGGCCAACGTCCTGACTTTC. J is TRBJ2-6 and V is TRBV27; no clear D gene. The germline gives CDR1 MNHEY, CDR2 SMNVEV (reference sequence). Trimming left V 5 bases short and J 0 bases short, with 8 bases between. The CDR3 totals 15 residues.

The J gene is TRBJ2-1, the V gene TRBV7-9; D uncertain. Germline values: CDR1 SEHNR, CDR2 FQNEAQ (reference sequence). Trimming took 2 bases from V and 5 from J, leaving 7 bases between them. The CDR3 runs 13 residues. CDR3 sequence reads: CASSLRPDNEQFF. The CDR3 DNA is TGTGCCAGCAGCTTACGTCCGGACAATGAGCAGTTCTTC.

The V gene is TRBV19, the J gene TRBJ2-5; 9 bases align to TRBD2. The CDR3 sequence is 13 residues long. Germline values: CDR1 LNHDA, CDR2 SQIVND (reference sequence). The V segment lost 5 bases and the J segment 5 bases; nucleotides outside the gene matches: 3. Here the CDR3 DNA reads TGTGCCAGTAGTTTCGGACTAGCGGAGACCCAGTACTTC. Its translation: CASSFGLAETQYF.

The J gene is TRBJ1-1, the V gene TRBV2, with TRBD1 identical over 8 bases. The V gene's germline CDR1 is SNHLY and CDR2 FYNNEI. V shed 4 bases, J shed 3 bases, and the junction held 4 bases outside the gene matches. This CDR3 has 14 amino acids. The CDR3 DNA is TGTGCCAGCAGTGCAGGGGGCGCGGACACTGAAGCTTTCTTT. The encoded protein is CASSAGGADTEAFF.

The rearrangement uses TRBV7-9 and TRBJ2-1, with 8 positions matching TRBD2. Germline values: CDR1 SEHNR, CDR2 FQNEAQ (reference sequence). V lost 5 bases, J lost 1 base, and 4 bases stayed unmatched. The CDR3 covers 15 residues. The CDR3 is CASSPRGGSYNEQFF. The CDR3 DNA reads TGTGCCAGCAGCCCTCGGGGGGGTTCCTACAATGAGCAGTTCTTC.

This chain connects TRBV27 to TRBJ2-7; D call uncertain. Trimming removed 4 bases from V and 4 bases from J, with 11 bases in between. Germline V CDR1 and CDR2: MNHEY, SMNVEV (reference sequence). The CDR3 covers 13 residues. In DNA form, the CDR3 reads TGTGCCAGCAGTTCGCGGAATAAATACGAGCAGTACTTC. Amino acids: CASSSRNKYEQYF.

This chain joins TRBV30 and TRBJ2-1, with TRBD1 matching over 7 bases. This CDR3 is built from 17 residues. V trimming: 3 bases; J trimming: 7 bases; junction bases outside the gene matches: 18. CDR1 and CDR2 (germline): GTSNPN, SVGIG (reference sequence). The chain's CDR3 is CAWSPPYRGPGLNEQFF. The CDR3 DNA follows: TGTGCCTGGAGCCCTCCTTACAGGGGACCGGGATTAAATGAGCAGTTCTTC.

In its sample, this clone was seen a few times. The rearrangement joins TRBV28 to TRBJ2-2; D unresolved. There are 14 residues in the CDR3. Trimming took 3 bases from V and 7 from J, leaving 12 bases between them. Germline CDR1 reads MDHEN; CDR2 reads SYDVKM. In nucleotides, the CDR3 is TGTGCCAGCAGTTTTGAGAGTTTTCACGGGGAGCTGTTTTTT. This gives the protein CASSFESFHGELFF.

The genes are TRBV7-8 and TRBJ1-5; D is ambiguous. Germline-derived CDR1 and CDR2 are SGHVS and FQNEAQ. The CDR3 is 12 amino acids. V shed 5 bases and J shed 4 bases, with 6 bases lying between them. This CDR3 is CASSEMNQPQHF. CDR3 nucleotide sequence: TGTGCCAGCAGCGAGATGAATCAGCCCCAGCATTTT.

The CDR3 DNA is TGTGCCAGCAGATCTTCGCTACTAGCGGGAACAGATACGCAGTATTTT. It translates to CASRSSLLAGTDTQYF. The V call is TRBV27, the J call TRBJ2-3; 10 positions match TRBD2. With 6 bases clipped from V and 3 bases from J, the junction kept 9 bases outside the gene matches. The length of the CDR3 is 16 residues. Germline values: CDR1 MNHEY, CDR2 SMNVEV (reference sequence).

The chain combines TRBV6-5 with TRBJ1-2; D perhaps matches TRBD1 (6 bases). Looked up from germline, CDR1 is MNHEY and CDR2 is SVGAGI. Trimming cost V 0 bases and J 7 bases, with 6 bases left between them. The CDR3 is made up of 12 amino acids. The chain's CDR3 is CASSYSQGGYTF. The CDR3 region has the DNA TGTGCCAGCAGTTACTCACAGGGTGGCTACACCTTC.

The chain links TRBV5-1 to TRBJ1-4; possibly TRBD1 for D (6 bases). This CDR3 is built from 13 residues. CDR1 and CDR2 from the germline V gene are SGHRS and YFSETQ. V was shortened by 1 base and J by 8 bases, with 9 bases between the two germline ends. CDR3 loop: CASSLLGAEKLFF. The DNA for the CDR3 is TGCGCCAGCAGCTTGTTGGGGGCGGAAAAACTGTTTTTT. The full variable domain, completed using reference TRBV5-1 and TRBJ1-4, is KAGVTQTPRYLIKTRGQQVTLSCSPISGHRSVSWYQQTPGQGLQFLFEYFSETQRNKGNFPGRFSGRQFSNSRSEMNVSTLELGDSALYLCASSLLGAEKLFFGSGTQLSVL.

The chain links TRBV30 to TRBJ2-1, with D tentatively TRBD2 (5 bases). V dropped 3 bases and J dropped 6 bases, with 9 bases sitting between them. The CDR3 spans 12 residues. Per germline, CDR1 GTSNPN and CDR2 SVGIG (reference sequence). Here the CDR3 reads CAWSLDFNEQFF. CDR3 nucleotide sequence: TGTGCCTGGAGCTTGGACTTCAATGAGCAGTTCTTC.

The chain combines TRBV10-1 with TRBJ2-5; D possibly corresponds to TRBD2 (6 bases). V was clipped by 0 bases and J by 2 bases, with 10 bases between them. Germline V lookup: CDR1 WNHNN, CDR2 SYGVQD (reference sequence). CDR3 length equals 15 residues. CDR3 bases: TGCGCCAGCAGTGAGTCACTAGCTTCACAAGAGACCCAGTACTTC. This sequence encodes CASSESLASQETQYF.

Written as DNA, the CDR3 is TGTGCCAGCAGTTATAGCGGGAGTGGGGAGACCCAGTACTTC. Translating it yields CASSYSGSGETQYF. The chain links TRBV7-9 to TRBJ2-5; 9 positions match TRBD2. The CDR3 sequence is 14 residues long. V lost 6 bases, J lost 5 bases, and 7 bases stayed unmatched. CDR1 is SEHNR, CDR2 FQNEAQ, per germline (reference sequence).

The J gene is TRBJ2-7, the V gene TRBV6-1, with 8 bases lining up with TRBD1. V trimming: 4 bases; J trimming: 2 bases; junction bases outside the gene matches: 7. The CDR3 is made up of 15 amino acids. Germline V gene lookup returns CDR1 MNHNS and CDR2 SASEGT. Here the CDR3 reads CASSAPDRAPYEQYF. Written as DNA, the CDR3 is TGTGCCAGCAGTGCCCCGGACAGGGCCCCCTACGAGCAGTACTTC.

As for this clone: The junction departs from the called germline gene at one end, perhaps through a read error. The chain employs TRBV7-9 and TRBJ2-7; a possible D gene is TRBD1 (6 bases). The germline V gene has CDR1 SEHNR and CDR2 FQNEAQ (reference sequence). The CDR3 length is 15 residues. The CDR3 sequence is CSSSSGATGTYEQYF. Here the CDR3 DNA reads TGTTCCAGCAGCTCCGGGGCGACAGGTACCTACGAGCAGTACTTC.

This rearrangement joins TRBV18 to TRBJ1-3, with TRBD1 identical over 8 bases. This CDR3 has 15 residues. Per germline, CDR1 KGHSH and CDR2 LQKENI. V gave up 2 bases and J gave up 4 bases; unmatched junction bases: 4. CDR3 in amino acids: CASSPSGDRGNTIYF. The CDR3 nucleotides are TGTGCCAGCTCACCAAGCGGGGACAGGGGAAACACCATATATTTT.

Comment on this clone: A junction boundary mismatches the germline segment, possibly from a read error. This CDR3 is CSSRLLVSGELFF. CDR3 coding DNA: TGTTCCAGCAGATTACTGGTTAGCGGGGAGCTGTTTTTT. The chain has TRBV7-9 and TRBJ2-2; D call uncertain. CDR3 length: 13 residues. CDR1 and CDR2 (germline): SEHNR, FQNEAQ (reference sequence). Combining the CDR3 with reference TRBV7-9 and TRBJ2-2 gives the whole variable domain DTGVSQNPRHKITKRGQNVTFRCDPISEHNRLYWYRQTLGQGPEFLTYFQNEAQLEKSRLLSDRFSAERPKGSFSTLEIQRTEQGDSAMYLCSSRLLVSGELFFGEGSRLTVL.

The genes are TRBV10-3 and TRBJ2-5, with 12 positions matching TRBD2. The J segment lost 2 bases and the V segment lost 10 bases, leaving 5 bases of the junction unmatched. Germline V gene data show CDR1 as ENHRY and CDR2 as SYGVKD. The CDR3 is 14 amino acids. CDR3 sequence: CATRTSGIQETQYF. The DNA of the CDR3 is TGTGCCACCCGGACTAGCGGGATACAAGAGACCCAGTACTTC.

The gene calls are TRBV5-8 and TRBJ2-7; a possible D gene is TRBD1 (5 bases). This CDR3 comprises 14 residues. Germline loops: CDR1 SGHTS, CDR2 YDEGEE. Trimming shortened V by 2 bases and J by 3 bases, and 12 bases separated the two germline ends. CDR3 coding DNA: TGTGCCAGCAGCTTAAGGGGAAGGGGCTACGAGCAGTACTTC. Its protein is CASSLRGRGYEQYF.

This chain connects TRBV20-1 to TRBJ2-5, with D possibly being TRBD1 (5 bases). Germline V gene sequence: CDR1 DFQATT, CDR2 SNEGSKA (reference sequence). This CDR3 region has 11 residues. DNA of the CDR3: TGCAGCGAAGAGCAGCAGGGGACCCAGTACTTC. This gives the protein CSEEQQGTQYF.

The rearrangement links TRBV10-3 to TRBJ2-5; D call uncertain. The length of the CDR3 is 11 residues. CDR1 and CDR2 from the germline V gene are ENHRY and SYGVKD. Trimming removed 3 bases at V and 5 bases at J, with 4 bases between. CDR3 nucleotide sequence: TGTGCCATCAGTGAATATGAGACCCAGTACTTC. Amino acids: CAISEYETQYF.

The CDR3 region is CASSLDSVTYEQYF. In DNA form, the CDR3 reads TGTGCCAGCAGCTTAGACTCAGTTACCTACGAGCAGTACTTC. V and J are TRBV11-3 and TRBJ2-7; D call uncertain. Per the germline V gene, CDR1 is SGHNT and CDR2 is YENEEA. There are 14 residues in the CDR3. Trimming left V 0 bases short and J 2 bases short, with 8 bases between.

This clone turned up a few times. The V and J genes are TRBV28 and TRBJ1-5, with D possibly being TRBD1 (5 bases). The V end was cut by 7 bases, the J end by 0 bases, with 13 bases between. This CDR3 contains 15 residues. Germline values: CDR1 MDHEN, CDR2 SYDVKM. The CDR3 protein is CASTSAQDSNQPQHF. The DNA for the CDR3 is TGTGCCAGCACTAGCGCACAGGATAGCAATCAGCCCCAGCATTTT.

The chain combines TRBV6-6 with TRBJ1-2, with 9 nucleotides matching TRBD1. With V trimmed by 8 bases and J by 6 bases, 4 bases remained unmatched. This CDR3 has 12 amino acids. Germline CDR1 reads MNHNY; CDR2 reads SVGAGI (reference sequence). CDR3 protein: CASRTGVNGYTF. For the CDR3, the DNA is TGTGCCAGCCGGACAGGGGTAAATGGCTACACCTTC.

This chain uses TRBV9 with TRBJ2-5, with 10 bases fitting TRBD2. The CDR3 is made up of 18 amino acids. Germline V gene data show CDR1 as SGDLS and CDR2 as YYNGEE. V gave up 0 bases and J gave up 2 bases; unmatched junction bases: 10. DNA for the CDR3: TGTGCCAGCAGCGTAGGATCTAGCGGGAGTCCCTGGCAAGAGACCCAGTACTTC. Protein product: CASSVGSSGSPWQETQYF.

V gene TRBV27 combines with J gene TRBJ2-5; possibly TRBD1 for D (6 bases). The V and J ends lost 5 bases and 4 bases respectively, with 17 bases between them. The CDR3 runs 15 residues. Germline V gene lookup returns CDR1 MNHEY and CDR2 SMNVEV (reference sequence). CDR3 region: CASSPTGKGRETQYF. The CDR3 bases are TGTGCCAGCAGTCCTACAGGGAAAGGTCGAGAGACCCAGTACTTC.

The J gene is TRBJ2-1, the V gene TRBV11-3, with 9 nucleotides matching TRBD2. The CDR3 is 17 amino acids. V lost 0 bases, J lost 4 bases, and 7 bases stayed unmatched. Germline assignment: CDR1 SGHNT and CDR2 YENEEA. CDR3 bases: TGTGCCAGCAGCTTAGAAGAACTAGCGGGTCCTTACAATGAGCAGTTCTTC. Protein product: CASSLEELAGPYNEQFF.

V gene TRBV6-5 combines with J gene TRBJ1-2; 7 nucleotides line up with TRBD1. The CDR3 contains 15 residues. After removal of 2 bases from V and 2 bases from J, the junction contained 5 bases not matched to a gene. Per the germline V gene, CDR1 is MNHEY and CDR2 is SVGAGI. CDR3 DNA: TGTGCCAGCAGTTACACCGGGACAGCCAACTATGGCTACACCTTC. The encoded protein is CASSYTGTANYGYTF.